The subject of this entry is one T cell receptor (beta chain). The CDR3 contains 16 residues. Germline V gives CDR1 MNHEY, CDR2 SMNVEV (reference sequence). V shed 0 bases, J shed 2 bases, and the junction held 7 bases outside the gene matches. The data originate from a study of T cell changes during pregnancy in multiple sclerosis. Data came from immunoSEQ multiplex PCR; TCRdb stores just in-frame clones and leaves some out. Of some 41,000 clones listed, about nine tenths are singletons. Sequencing was performed on PBMCs (not recorded whether the cells were cultured). The rearrangement links TRBV27 to TRBJ2-7, with 7 bases matching TRBD2. The sequence was collected from a female donor with multiple sclerosis, enrolled in a pregnancy study. Here the CDR3 reads CASSLSLAEITYEQYF. The CDR3 nucleotides read TGTGCCAGCAGTTTATCTCTAGCGGAGATCACCTACGAGCAGTACTTC.